This entry is about one T cell receptor (beta chain). No antigen is known for it. The sample comes from a study of T-cell memory formation after mild COVID-19. General study findings and limits: While clones contracting from day 15 to 85 were balanced between CD4 and CD8, later expanders leaned CD4+. Whether second-wave clones peaking at day 37 were SARS-CoV-2 specific went unconfirmed. CD4+ clones that contracted lay mainly in CM and EM; CD8+ ones lay in EMRA. Cross-reactive memory appears to have joined, as suggested by some responding clones showing up in pre-infection memory.

CDR3 length: 13 amino acids. The germline V and J ends were trimmed by 1 base and 8 bases, with 10 bases remaining between them. CDR1 is SGHTA and CDR2 is FQGNSA in the germline V gene. TCRdb itself ran the 5' RACE reads through MiXCR, one entry per CDR3 protein. Found here are about 420,000 distinct CDR3 sequences, around a quarter of them singletons; the top ten hold around 14%. The receptor was derived from an adult woman who had mild COVID-19 (a few samples of this study predate the infection). Cell type and time point are not known. V is TRBV7-2 and J is TRBJ2-3; D might be TRBD1 (6 bases). Specimen: PBMCs or a T cell subset sorted from them (not recorded which). The CDR3 sequence is CASSLDRASTQYF. CDR3 sequence (DNA): TGTGCCAGCAGCTTAGACAGGGCTAGTACGCAGTATTTT.